This T cell receptor beta chain was captured by sequencing in a study of memory CD4+ T cells and cytomegalovirus serostatus (dated by TCRdb to between 2018 and 2021). For context, the study as a whole: The roughly 35 healthy Belgian adults in the cohort included 9 who were CMV seropositive and 24 who were CMV seronegative. To replicate a published TCR-based CMV serostatus classifier, the study sequenced CD4+ memory TCRbeta repertoires from a Belgian cohort whose cytomegalovirus serostatus was known.

From the germline V gene, CDR1 is MRHNA and CDR2 is SNTAGT. The germline V end is reduced by 9 bases and the J end by 17 bases; junction bases left unmatched: 15. The CDR3 covers 12 residues, taking in both the cysteine and the phenylalanine. Only the CDR3 DNA is retained, 36 bases long and in frame from the first base. A FACSAria II was used to sort memory CD4+ T cells, defined as single viable CD3+CD4+CD8-CD45RO+ cells. CMV serostatus was determined with a Roche Elecsys assay detecting serum IgG against CMV pp150, pp28, p38 and p52. Following thawing, total CD4+ T cells were enriched through positive selection using CD4 magnetic microbeads. The samples came from a different study that was designed specifically to examine the CD4+ T cell memory repertoire. Following standard operating procedures, peripheral blood mononuclear cells were isolated and cryopreserved, while serum was kept at -80 degrees C. Staining used CD3-PerCP (BW264/56), CD4-APC (RPA-T4), CD45RO-PE (UCHT1) and CD8-Pacific Orange (3B5) antibodies, with Sytox blue excluding non-viable cells.

The Quick-DNA Microprep Kit was used to extract genomic DNA from the sorted cells. Amplification of TCRbeta DNA was done with the immunoSEQ hsTCRbeta kit, following the protocol from the manufacturer. An Illumina MiSeq instrument was used to sequence the TCRbeta libraries. On the study's bioinformatics: After out-of-frame sequences were removed, 2,204,828 distinct TCRbeta sequences remained, averaging about 67,000 per individual. Each individual was scored using the number of around 150 previously reported CMV-associated TCRbeta sequences that the individual carried and the total number of productive distinct TCRbeta sequences. A beta-binomial model was reimplemented in Python, and random forests from scikit-learn, run with default parameters, were trained on data from the US cohort. On the Belgian cohort, classifier performance was reported as the median AUC, along with percentile confidence intervals, across 10,000 bootstrap iterations. The immuneACCESS repertoire file appears here via TCRdb, limited to in-frame rearrangements. These files lack a portion of the clones; in checked studies, under half of the deficit traces to unresolved V genes, and the cause of the others is not known. That table supplies the V and J calls and clone size; D and trimming were determined from the DNA. Counted in this sample were tens of thousands of clones; around 74% of them appeared once. In total, the top ten clones hold more than 0.5% of the sample.

Worth noting for this clone: The target of this receptor is not known. The sample holds no much larger clone one base away, and base qualities are not on file.

Summary of the overall study and its limitations: On the Belgian cohort, the classifier based on the original framework reached a median bootstrapped AUC of roughly 0.96, with a 95% CI of 0.76-1.00. Results were interpreted as suggesting that the CMV-associated TCR signature is largely present in the CD4+ memory repertoire. CMV serostatus prediction reached a median bootstrapped AUC of around 0.95 with the original framework and just under 0.92 with a US-trained random forest. Only CD4+CD45RO+ memory cells were sequenced, in contrast to the original study, which included naive and memory CD4+ and CD8+ populations. Among the 150 to 200 previously reported CMV-associated TCRbeta sequences, about 71 showed up in the CD4+ memory repertoires, with each one found in between one and five individuals.

Rearrangement joined TRBV6-4 to TRBJ1-4, and TRBD1 aligns with 7 junction nucleotides. The sequenced sample consisted of memory CD4+ T cells from blood. This clonotype was obtained from an adult in good health and CMV-seronegative. Some clones in this sample may be carry-over from other donors' samples. At the DNA level, the sequence is TGTGCCAGAAGGACCACAGGGGCGGTGGGTTTTTTT. It specifies CARRTTGAVGFF.